Below, one TCR beta chain is given with its context. This specimen belongs to a study of blood T cell repertoires in COVID-19. The V and J ends lost 0 bases and 6 bases respectively, with 15 bases between them. This CDR3 comprises 15 residues. The V gene's germline CDR1 is LGHNA and CDR2 YNFKEQ. The table came from immunoSEQ multiplex PCR; TCRdb's copy has only in-frame clones and leaves some out. The top ten hold around 10% of the sample, which has tens of thousands of clones, roughly four fifths seen once. V gene TRBV4-2 combines with J gene TRBJ2-7, with D perhaps TRBD1 (6 bases). This TCR derives from a man aged 50 to 60 with acute or convalescent COVID-19. Sequencing was done on a sample of peripheral blood. CDR3 coding DNA: TGTGCCAGCAGCCAAGACGCAGTCAGGGGCGCCGAGCAGTACTTC. Residues: CASSQDAVRGAEQYF.